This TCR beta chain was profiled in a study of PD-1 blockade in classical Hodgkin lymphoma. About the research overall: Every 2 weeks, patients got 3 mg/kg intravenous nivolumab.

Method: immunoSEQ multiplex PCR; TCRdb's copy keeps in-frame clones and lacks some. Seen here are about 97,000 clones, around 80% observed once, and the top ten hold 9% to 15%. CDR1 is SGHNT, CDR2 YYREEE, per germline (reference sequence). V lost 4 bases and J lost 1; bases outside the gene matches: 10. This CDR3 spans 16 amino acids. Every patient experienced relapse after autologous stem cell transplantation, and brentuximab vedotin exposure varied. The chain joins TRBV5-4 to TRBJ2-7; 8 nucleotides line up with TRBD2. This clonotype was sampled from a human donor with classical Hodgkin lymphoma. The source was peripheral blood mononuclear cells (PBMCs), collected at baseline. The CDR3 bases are TGTGCCAGCAGCCCGGACCCGGGACTAGGGTCCTACGAGCAGTACTTC. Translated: CASSPDPGLGSYEQYF.